A selection of T cell receptor beta chains follows, all from one sample in a study of graft-versus-host responses after intestinal transplantation. Here immunoSEQ multiplex PCR was the method, and the copy in TCRdb shows in-frame clones only, minus some. The profile shows 55,000 to 70,000 clones, 90% to 95% of them singletons. The specimen comprised PBMCs, sampled about 120 days after intestinal transplantation. These receptors all come from a human patient who received an intestinal transplant, so some T cells may come from the graft donor. CDR3s include the opening cysteine and the closing phenylalanine or tryptophan. Fields, in order: CDR3 DNA, CDR3 protein, J gene, clone size, V gene, D gene. D genes are given only for firm matches. Clone size is given for some rows only: seen once, a few or many times, or a class if the clone is expanded.

CDR3nt: TGTGCCAGCGGGACTAGCACGGCAATCCTCGACAATGAGCAGTTCTTC
CDR3aa: CASGTSTAILDNEQFF
j_gene: TRBJ2-1
abundance: few
v_gene: TRBV14
d_gene: TRBD2

CDR3nt: TGTGCCAGCAGTGAATCACCGCCATGGGGTAAGGAGGGCCTCGATACGCAGTATTTT
CDR3aa: CASSESPPWGKEGLDTQYF
j_gene: TRBJ2-3
abundance: .
v_gene: TRBV2
d_gene: .

CDR3nt: TGTGCCAGCAGCTTAGTCGGAATTGGATCCTACGAGCAGTACTTC
CDR3aa: CASSLVGIGSYEQYF
j_gene: TRBJ2-7
abundance: .
v_gene: TRBV7-8
d_gene: .

CDR3nt: TGTGCCAGCACCCGTTCACCAGCCGTCAGGGGAGTCGACGAGCAGTACTTC
CDR3aa: CASTRSPAVRGVDEQYF
j_gene: TRBJ2-7
abundance: .
v_gene: TRBV2
d_gene: .

CDR3nt: TGTGCCAGCAGCTTATTTCCGGGAGCCTACAATGAGCAGTTCTTC
CDR3aa: CASSLFPGAYNEQFF
j_gene: TRBJ2-1
abundance: .
v_gene: TRBV7-3
d_gene: .

CDR3nt: TGTGCCACCAGCAGAGGGGACCTAAATCGTTACGAGCAGTACTTC
CDR3aa: CATSRGDLNRYEQYF
j_gene: TRBJ2-7
abundance: .
v_gene: TRBV15
d_gene: .

CDR3nt: TGTGCCAGCAGTGGTTACAGGGGGCTAATGAACACTGAAGCTTTCTTT
CDR3aa: CASSGYRGLMNTEAFF
j_gene: TRBJ1-1
abundance: .
v_gene: TRBV28
d_gene: TRBD1

CDR3nt: TGTGCCAGCCAACTAAGCTTCGGGGGTGAAGCTTTCTTT
CDR3aa: CASQLSFGGEAFF
j_gene: TRBJ1-1
abundance: .
v_gene: TRBV11-3
d_gene: .

CDR3nt: TGCGCCAGCAGCCATCACGGACAGGGGGTGTACGAGCAGTACTTC
CDR3aa: CASSHHGQGVYEQYF
j_gene: TRBJ2-7
abundance: .
v_gene: TRBV4-1
d_gene: TRBD1

CDR3nt: TGTGCCAGCTCACCACCGCGGTCCTACGAGCAGTACTTC
CDR3aa: CASSPPRSYEQYF
j_gene: TRBJ2-7
abundance: .
v_gene: TRBV18
d_gene: .

CDR3nt: TGCAGCGTTGAAAGGGGGACAGGGAACTATGGCTACACCTTC
CDR3aa: CSVERGTGNYGYTF
j_gene: TRBJ1-2
abundance: .
v_gene: TRBV29-1
d_gene: TRBD1

CDR3nt: TGTGCCTCTGTAGCGGGAACTTCCCCCGGCGAGCAGTACTTC
CDR3aa: CASVAGTSPGEQYF
j_gene: TRBJ2-7
abundance: few
v_gene: TRBV6-1
d_gene: TRBD2

CDR3nt: TGTGCCAGCTCACCACTGGGCCGACGACAGGGGAGGGGTGAAAAACTGTTTTTT
CDR3aa: CASSPLGRRQGRGEKLFF
j_gene: TRBJ1-4
abundance: .
v_gene: TRBV18
d_gene: TRBD1

CDR3nt: TGTGCCAGCAGTTTAGCGGGGTCCTACAATGAGCAGTTCTTC
CDR3aa: CASSLAGSYNEQFF
j_gene: TRBJ2-1
abundance: .
v_gene: TRBV27
d_gene: .

CDR3nt: TGTGCCAGCTCACCACTTGCCAGCACAGATACGCAGTATTTT
CDR3aa: CASSPLASTDTQYF
j_gene: TRBJ2-3
abundance: .
v_gene: TRBV18
d_gene: .

CDR3nt: TGTGCCAGCAGTTTGACAGACCCCAACACAGATACGCAGTATTTT
CDR3aa: CASSLTDPNTDTQYF
j_gene: TRBJ2-3
abundance: .
v_gene: TRBV28
d_gene: .

CDR3nt: TGTGCCAGCAGTGTCGGACGCGGCCCAATTCAGTACTTC
CDR3aa: CASSVGRGPIQYF
j_gene: TRBJ2-4
abundance: .
v_gene: TRBV27
d_gene: .

CDR3nt: TGTGCCAGCAGATCAGCGGGAGGGGCCGGGGAGCTGTTTTTT
CDR3aa: CASRSAGGAGELFF
j_gene: TRBJ2-2
abundance: .
v_gene: TRBV7-3
d_gene: TRBD2

CDR3nt: TGTGCCAGCAGTTATATGGCTCAGGATCGGATATCTGGGAACACTGAAGCTTTCTTT
CDR3aa: CASSYMAQDRISGNTEAFF
j_gene: TRBJ1-1
abundance: .
v_gene: TRBV6-7
d_gene: .

CDR3nt: TGTGCCAGCAGCCGCGGGACTAGCTTCCACGAGCAGTACTTC
CDR3aa: CASSRGTSFHEQYF
j_gene: TRBJ2-7
abundance: .
v_gene: TRBV5-6
d_gene: TRBD2

CDR3nt: TGTGCCAGCAGTTACTCGATGCAGGGGAACACTGAAGCTTTCTTT
CDR3aa: CASSYSMQGNTEAFF
j_gene: TRBJ1-1
abundance: .
v_gene: TRBV6-6
d_gene: .

CDR3nt: TGTGCCAGTAGTATCGCAGGGGGTGAAACCGGGGAGCTGTTTTTT
CDR3aa: CASSIAGGETGELFF
j_gene: TRBJ2-2
abundance: .
v_gene: TRBV19
d_gene: TRBD1

CDR3nt: TGTGCCAGCAGCCCCGGAGGCATTCAGTACTTC
CDR3aa: CASSPGGIQYF
j_gene: TRBJ2-4
abundance: .
v_gene: TRBV7-2
d_gene: .

CDR3nt: TGTGCCAGCACCATGGATGTGGGATCCTCCGGGGATCCTCAGCCCCAGCATTTT
CDR3aa: CASTMDVGSSGDPQPQHF
j_gene: TRBJ1-5
abundance: once
v_gene: TRBV5-4
d_gene: .

CDR3nt: TGTGCCAGCAGTCCAGCGGGGGGCGGCTACGAGCAGTACTTC
CDR3aa: CASSPAGGGYEQYF
j_gene: TRBJ2-7
abundance: .
v_gene: TRBV6-4
d_gene: TRBD2